A single sample gave rise to the 32 T cell receptor beta chains below, sequenced in a study of blood T cells in healthy people across ages. Sample-barcoded 5' priming and a J-beta primer mix drove a second PCR of roughly 6 to 12 cycles. TCRdb processed the 5' RACE reads anew with MiXCR; each CDR3 protein has one entry. The table has under 1,100,000 distinct CDR3 sequences, roughly 24% seen once. These data also featured in a second study, about T cells of mothers and their children.

The sequencing sample was made of blood. Every receptor here comes from a girl aged 2 to 10 in good health.

The V call is TRBV6-6, the J call TRBJ2-5, with unresolved D. The DNA end is more similar to TRBJ2-7, so the J call may be wrong. Germline CDR1 is MNHNY and CDR2 is SVGAGI (reference sequence). The CDR3 covers 15 residues. CDR3 region: CASSYESGIEHEQYF. For the CDR3, the DNA is TGTGCCAGCAGTTACGAGTCTGGTATTGAGCACGAGCAGTACTTC.

About this clonotype: Germline is not matched at one junction end, which may reflect a read error. V usage is TRBV20-1 and J usage is TRBJ2-5; 7 bases are shared with TRBD2. This CDR3 has 18 residues. The germline V gene has CDR1 DFQATT and CDR2 SNEGSKA (reference sequence). In DNA form, the CDR3 reads TGCAGTGCCGCAGGGTTTTCCCGGGGGGAACTCCCCCAAGAGACCCAGTGCTTC. Protein product: CSAAGFSRGELPQETQCF.

This clonotype was recorded a few times. V and J are TRBV12-3 or TRBV12-4 and TRBJ1-2; D unresolved. There are 13 residues in the CDR3. Trimming left V 3 bases short and J 12 bases short, with 17 bases between. CDR3 protein: CASSLGALSANTF. CDR3 sequence (DNA): TGTGCCAGCAGTTTGGGTGCTTTATCGGCCAACACCTTC.

This clonotype occurred a few times. The gene calls are TRBV9 and TRBJ1-4; TRBD1 matches at 7 bases. The CDR3 is 15 residues long. The trim removed 4 bases at V and 8 bases at J, leaving 11 bases unmatched. Germline lookup yields CDR1 SGDLS and CDR2 YYNGEE. The CDR3 spells CASSSRQGGGEKLFF. Written as DNA, the CDR3 is TGTGCCAGCAGCTCCCGACAGGGCGGGGGAGAAAAACTGTTTTTT.

This clonotype was seen a single time. The chain links TRBV20-1 to TRBJ2-5; D is unresolved. The end of the DNA aligns better with TRBJ2-1, so the J call may be wrong. Germline values: CDR1 DFQATT, CDR2 SNEGSKA (reference sequence). The CDR3 spans 13 residues. The CDR3 protein is CSARAGDGNEQFF. CDR3 in DNA: TGCAGTGCTAGAGCCGGTGATGGCAATGAGCAGTTCTTC.

The chain joins TRBV20-1 to TRBJ2-3; D is unresolved. The V gene's germline CDR1 is DFQATT and CDR2 SNEGSKA (reference sequence). The CDR3 length is 14 residues. Trimming cost V 5 bases and J 2 bases, with 14 bases left between them. The DNA of the CDR3 is TGCAGTGCTGCCCACCAGGCGAACACAGATACGCAGTATTTT. Its translation is CSAAHQANTDTQYF.

This clonotype occurred a few times. CDR3 bases: TGCAGTGCTAGAGATAAGAGGGGGGGCTGGACCGGGGAGCTGTTTTTT. It translates to CSARDKRGGWTGELFF. V gene TRBV20-1 combines with J gene TRBJ2-2, with a possible D match to TRBD2 (7 bases). Germline lookup yields CDR1 DFQATT and CDR2 SNEGSKA (reference sequence). V lost 0 bases to trimming and J lost 5 bases, with 16 bases between them. This CDR3 has 16 residues.

This chain uses TRBV20-1 with TRBJ1-1; maybe TRBD1 (5 bases). The germline CDR1 and CDR2 sequences are DFQATT and SNEGSKA (reference sequence). Trimming shortened V by 6 bases and J by 1 base, and 15 bases separated the two germline ends. This CDR3 has 14 amino acids. In DNA form, the CDR3 reads TGCAGTGCGCGCCGAGGACACCCGAACACTGAAGCTTTCTTT. The encoded protein is CSARRGHPNTEAFF.

The chain has TRBV15 and TRBJ2-6; D may correspond to TRBD1 or TRBD2 (6 bases each). V gave up 2 bases and J gave up 1 base, with 15 bases separating them. Per the germline V gene, CDR1 is LNHNV and CDR2 is YYDKDF (reference sequence). The CDR3 runs 18 residues. DNA for the CDR3: TGTGCCACCAGCAGATCCGAGGGGGGACTTTCTGGGGCCAACGTCCTGACTTTC. Its translation is CATSRSEGGLSGANVLTF.

In this sample, this clonotype turned up a few times. The chain recombines TRBV7-2 with TRBJ2-5; D is undetermined. This CDR3 region has 12 residues. V was pared by 0 bases and J by 11 bases, with 10 bases between. Germline CDR1 SGHTA, CDR2 FQGNSA. CDR3 sequence: CASSLAPREQYF. The CDR3 region has the DNA TGTGCCAGCAGCTTAGCTCCCCGTGAGCAGTACTTC.

This clonotype has ten or more counts. This chain joins TRBV28 and TRBJ1-4; 9 nucleotides agree with TRBD1. This CDR3 spans 14 amino acids. J lost 8 bases, V lost 6 bases, and 7 bases had no gene match. Germline values: CDR1 MDHEN, CDR2 SYDVKM. The CDR3 is CASSATGGAEKLFF. The CDR3 bases are TGTGCCAGCAGCGCAACAGGGGGCGCGGAAAAACTGTTTTTT.

This clonotype has just a few counts. V gene TRBV24-1 combines with J gene TRBJ2-7; D tentatively reads TRBD1 or TRBD2 (5 bases each). The DNA end lines up better with TRBJ2-1; the J call may be wrong. The V gene's germline CDR1 is KGHDR and CDR2 SFDVKD. The CDR3 totals 13 residues. The CDR3 DNA sequence: TGTGCCACCAGTGAGGGGGAGATCAATGAGCAGTTCTTC. Its protein is CATSEGEINEQFF.

The rearrangement uses TRBV2 and TRBJ1-6; D uncertain. CDR1 and CDR2 (germline): SNHLY, FYNNEI. CDR3 length equals 10 residues. The V end lost 8 bases, the J end lost 14 bases, and 10 bases lay between the germline ends. DNA for the CDR3: TGTGCCAGCTGGCCCAAGGCCCTCCACTTT. Amino acids: CASWPKALHF.

This clonotype was found a few times. A read error may account for a junction end that differs from germline. J is TRBJ2-1 and V is TRBV6-2 or TRBV6-3, with D unclear. Germline lookup yields CDR1 MNHEY and CDR2 SVGEGT. The CDR3 has 13 amino acids. In nucleotides, the CDR3 is TGTGCCAGCAGCTTGGACCTTTACAATGAGCGGTTCTTC. Its protein product is CASSLDLYNERFF.

The chain uses TRBV29-1 and TRBJ1-1; D is undetermined. The V end lost 5 bases, the J end lost 4 bases, and 14 bases lay between the germline ends. This CDR3 is 13 amino acids long. The germline V gene encodes CDR1 SQVTM and CDR2 ANQGSEA. The CDR3 DNA reads TGCAGCGTTCGAGGGATAGCGGTCACTGAAGCTTTCTTT. Its protein is CSVRGIAVTEAFF.

This clonotype was found a few times. This chain connects TRBV29-1 to TRBJ1-2, with unresolved D. CDR1 is SQVTM and CDR2 is ANQGSEA in the germline V gene. The CDR3 is made up of 11 amino acids. The V gene lost 1 base and the J gene lost 6 bases, with 6 bases spanning the gap. CDR3 region: CSVEGLDGYTF. The CDR3 DNA follows: TGCAGCGTTGAAGGTTTGGATGGCTACACCTTC. The whole variable domain, filled in from reference TRBV29-1 and TRBJ1-2, reads SAVISQKPSRDICQRGTSLTIQCQVDSQVTMMFWYRQQPGQSLTLIATANQGSEATYESGFVIDKFPISRPNLTFSTLTVSNMSPEDSSIYLCSVEGLDGYTFGSGTRLTVV.

This clonotype was detected a few times. This chain joins TRBV7-2 and TRBJ2-2; 10 positions agree with TRBD2. This CDR3 is 15 amino acids long. The junction had 5 bases not matched to a gene; V was cut back by 2 bases and J by 8 bases. The germline V gene encodes CDR1 SGHTA and CDR2 FQGNSA. DNA for the CDR3: TGTGCCAGCAGCTTATTGCTAGCGGGAGCTGGGGAGCTGTTTTTT. Protein product: CASSLLLAGAGELFF.

The chain employs TRBV4-2 and TRBJ2-7; D may be TRBD2 (5 bases). Looked up from germline, CDR1 is LGHNA and CDR2 is YNFKEQ. V was clipped by 2 bases and J by 3 bases, with 14 bases between them. The CDR3 has 15 residues. Here the CDR3 DNA reads TGTGCCAGCAGCCAATCGATCGGGGAAATCTACGAGCAGTACTTC. Protein product: CASSQSIGEIYEQYF.

This clonotype was picked up a small number of times. This sequence joins TRBV6-6 and TRBJ2-5, with D hard to call. V was pared by 5 bases and J by 3 bases, with 7 bases between. CDR1 is MNHNY, CDR2 SVGAGI, per germline (reference sequence). The CDR3 runs to 12 residues. This chain's CDR3 is CASSVKEETQYF. The CDR3 DNA is TGTGCCAGCAGTGTGAAGGAAGAGACCCAGTACTTC.

The genes are TRBV6-1 and TRBJ2-5, with 11 nucleotides matching TRBD1. The better agreement between TRBJ2-1 and the DNA end casts doubt on the J call. Germline values: CDR1 MNHNS, CDR2 SASEGT. This CDR3 has 17 amino acids. Here the CDR3 reads CASQGQGELRPRNEQFF. In DNA form, the CDR3 reads TGTGCCTCCCAGGGACAGGGGGAATTGAGGCCGAGGAATGAGCAGTTCTTC.

The chain is built from TRBV5-5 and TRBJ2-3; 8 positions match TRBD2. Losses at the gene ends were 5 bases for V and 2 bases for J; bases not matched to a gene: 13. The CDR3 totals 17 residues. Germline assignment: CDR1 SGHKS and CDR2 YYEKEE (reference sequence). This chain's CDR3 is CASSLRMLAGFTDTQYF. The CDR3 region has the DNA TGTGCCAGCAGTCTCAGGATGCTAGCGGGTTTCACAGATACGCAGTATTTT.

This clonotype has just a few counts. The chain combines TRBV10-3 with TRBJ2-5, with a tentative D call TRBD2 (6 bases). The J call may be wrong; the DNA end is better matched by TRBJ2-7. The germline V gene has CDR1 ENHRY and CDR2 SYGVKD. The CDR3 extends over 15 amino acids. CDR3 sequence reads: CAIRSGTASSYEQYF. The CDR3 DNA follows: TGTGCCATCAGGTCCGGGACTGCGAGCTCCTACGAGCAGTACTTC.

This chain links TRBV6-2 or TRBV6-3 with TRBJ2-5; 10 bases map to TRBD1. With 6 bases clipped from V and 1 base from J, the junction kept 8 bases outside the gene matches. Germline CDR1 MNHEY, CDR2 SVGEGT. CDR3 length equals 16 residues. The CDR3 nucleotides are TGTGCCAGCAGCCCGGCGACAGGGGGCCTCCAAGAGACCCAGTACTTC. As protein: CASSPATGGLQETQYF.

This chain links TRBV28 with TRBJ1-2; 7 nucleotides align to TRBD1. The CDR3 consists of 16 residues. The germline V gene encodes CDR1 MDHEN and CDR2 SYDVKM. Trimming at V came to 6 bases and at J to 4 bases, leaving 14 bases not matched to a gene. Written as DNA, the CDR3 is TGTGCCAGCAGCTCTATCCTGGTAGGGGGCGGCTATGGCTACACCTTC. It encodes CASSSILVGGGYGYTF.

There are a few counts of this clonotype. This CDR3 is CASSPYPQESNEQFF. DNA of the CDR3: TGTGCCAGCAGCCCCTACCCGCAGGAATCAAATGAGCAGTTCTTC. The V call is TRBV9, the J call TRBJ2-5; D gene ambiguous. The better agreement between TRBJ2-1 and the DNA end casts doubt on the J call. From germline, CDR1 is SGDLS and CDR2 YYNGEE. CDR3 length: 15 residues.

This clonotype was seen only a few times. The chain combines TRBV20-1 with TRBJ2-1; D perhaps matches TRBD2 (5 bases). Gene TRBJ2-7 matches the end of the DNA better, so the J call may be wrong. CDR3 length: 15 residues. CDR1 and CDR2 from the germline V gene are DFQATT and SNEGSKA (reference sequence). CDR3 DNA: TGCAGTGCTAGAGCTAGAGGGAGAGACTTCTACGAGCAGTACTTC. This codes for CSARARGRDFYEQYF.

Here the CDR3 DNA reads TGTGCCAGTAGTATATGGGACGTGAACACTGAAGCTTTCTTT. Translating gives CASSIWDVNTEAFF. The chain combines TRBV19 with TRBJ1-1; a weak D match, TRBD1 (5 bases). Trimming took off 2 bases at V and 0 bases at J, with 7 bases between the two ends. The germline gives CDR1 LNHDA, CDR2 SQIVND (reference sequence). This CDR3 region has 14 residues.

This clonotype was seen a handful of times. The CDR3 DNA reads as TGCGCCAGCAGCTTGGCCCTACTCAAGGGATTTGAAGCTTTCTTT. Residues: CASSLALLKGFEAFF. The chain carries TRBV5-1 and TRBJ1-1, with D unclear. The V and J ends lost 0 bases and 7 bases respectively, with 16 bases between them. CDR3 length: 15 residues. Germline CDR1 is SGHRS and CDR2 is YFSETQ. Together with reference TRBV5-1 and TRBJ1-1, the CDR3 gives the full variable domain: KAGVTQTPRYLIKTRGQQVTLSCSPISGHRSVSWYQQTPGQGLQFLFEYFSETQRNKGNFPGRFSGRQFSNSRSEMNVSTLELGDSALYLCASSLALLKGFEAFFGQGTRLTVV.

This clonotype was observed a few times. J is TRBJ2-5 and V is TRBV20-1; 8 bases match TRBD2. The last part of the DNA fits TRBJ2-1 better; the J call may be wrong. Germline V gene data show CDR1 as DFQATT and CDR2 as SNEGSKA (reference sequence). The CDR3 covers 16 residues. CDR3 nucleotide sequence: TGCAGTGCTAGAGATGAAGCGGGAGCTCATATCAATGAGCAGTTCTTC. Encoded protein: CSARDEAGAHINEQFF.

V is TRBV12-5 and J is TRBJ2-7; D gene ambiguous. Germline assignment: CDR1 LGHNT and CDR2 FRNRAP. Trimming stripped 0 bases from V and 1 base from J, with 16 bases between. The CDR3 is 17 residues long. In nucleotides, the CDR3 is TGTGCTAGTGGTTTGGTACTAAATATCCGGTATTCCTACGAGCAGTACTTC. It yields the protein CASGLVLNIRYSYEQYF.

V and J are TRBV7-8 and TRBJ2-3; no definite D call. Germline CDR1 reads SGHVS; CDR2 reads FQNEAQ. The CDR3 spans 14 residues. The V end was cut by 5 bases, the J end by 5 bases, with 14 bases between. Here the CDR3 DNA reads TGTGCCAGCAGCCCCACACCGGTGCAAGATACGCAGTATTTT. It is translated as CASSPTPVQDTQYF.

The chain couples TRBV6-6 to TRBJ1-6; weak D call: TRBD1 (6 bases). Germline CDR1 MNHNY, CDR2 SVGAGI (reference sequence). V was shortened by 6 bases and J by 8 bases, with 14 bases between the two germline ends. The CDR3 extends over 14 amino acids. This CDR3 is CASSHTGSHSPLHF. The CDR3 nucleotides read TGTGCCAGCAGCCATACAGGGTCGCATTCACCCCTCCACTTT.